This note documents a single T cell receptor (beta chain) sequence. This entry is derived from a study of blood T cell repertoires in COVID-19. TCRdb keeps only in-frame clones here, not all; method: immunoSEQ multiplex PCR. The repertoire holds about 500,000 clones, with about 89% as singletons. The origin of this receptor is a woman between 50 and 59 years old with COVID-19, enrolled during active disease. Sequencing was performed on peripheral blood.

The CDR3 is CASSPGTGGIKTQYF. In DNA form, the CDR3 reads TGTGCCAGCAGCCCCGGGACAGGGGGAATAAAGACCCAGTACTTC. This chain links TRBV9 with TRBJ2-5; 11 nucleotides agree with TRBD1. The germline CDR1 and CDR2 sequences are SGDLS and YYNGEE. After removal of 4 bases from V and 6 bases from J, the junction contained 8 bases not matched to a gene. The CDR3 is made up of 15 amino acids.